Below, 21 T cell receptor beta chains from the same sample are listed, as sequenced in a study of patients and donors after allogeneic stem cell transplantation. A single record per CDR3 protein comes from TCRdb applying MiXCR to the RT-PCR reads. The sample holds tens of thousands of distinct CDR3 sequences, 4% to 5% seen once. Material for sequencing was blood, either unsorted or a sorted T cell fraction (not recorded which). These TCRs come from a human donor who was either an allogeneic HSCT recipient or a stem cell or donor lymphocyte infusion donor (not recorded which). It is not recorded whose cells these are; they may come from a transplant donor.

This clonotype appeared many times. V usage is TRBV2 and J usage is TRBJ1-2; tentative D call: TRBD1 (5 bases). Germline V CDR1 and CDR2: SNHLY, FYNNEI. The CDR3 has 14 residues. The V and J ends lost 0 bases and 8 bases respectively, with 13 bases between them. DNA of the CDR3: TGTGCCAGCAGTGAAGCCGCTTACCGGGGCGGCTACACCTTC. The encoded protein is CASSEAAYRGGYTF.

This clonotype was detected many times. The CDR3 loop is CASSLGQNEKLFF. CDR3 nucleotides: TGTGCCAGCAGTTTAGGACAAAATGAAAAACTGTTTTTT. This chain uses TRBV12-3 or TRBV12-4 with TRBJ1-4; D is ambiguous. V was clipped by 1 base and J by 5 bases, with 5 bases between them. The CDR3 is made up of 13 amino acids.

This clonotype was counted between two and nine times. The chain is built from TRBV20-1 and TRBJ2-7; 10 nucleotides line up with TRBD2. Germline V gene data show CDR1 as DFQATT and CDR2 as SNEGSKA (reference sequence). Trimming cost V 6 bases and J 6 bases; bases outside gene matches: 14. The CDR3 totals 15 residues. The CDR3 nucleotides are TGCAGTGCCAGCCCACCCTCTAGCGGGGGAGCCGAGCAGTACTTC. Translated, it gives CSASPPSSGGAEQYF.

This clonotype turned up a few times. The CDR3 DNA reads TGTGCCAGCAGCCAAGATTTGGGGGCGGGAAACATTCAGTACTTC. It translates to CASSQDLGAGNIQYF. The chain uses TRBV3-1 and TRBJ2-4; D might be TRBD1 (6 bases). The CDR3 has 15 amino acids. Germline CDR1 and CDR2: LGHDT and YNNKEL (reference sequence). V was pared by 0 bases and J by 6 bases, with 12 bases between.

Many counts were recorded for this clonotype. The rearrangement uses TRBV19 and TRBJ2-7; a weak D match, TRBD1 (6 bases). V gave up 5 bases and J gave up 2 bases, with 10 bases separating them. Germline V CDR1 and CDR2: LNHDA, SQIVND (reference sequence). The CDR3 contains 13 residues. Here the CDR3 reads CASSSQGTYEQYF. The CDR3 bases are TGTGCCAGTAGTTCACAGGGTACCTACGAGCAGTACTTC.

This clonotype came up a few times. The DNA for the CDR3 is TGTGCCACCAGCAGAGGGACAGGGGGATCACCCCTCCACTTT. Protein sequence: CATSRGTGGSPLHF. The chain carries TRBV15 and TRBJ1-6; 10 bases fit TRBD1. There are 14 residues in the CDR3. V trimming: 1 base; J trimming: 10 bases; junction bases outside the gene matches: 1. Germline V gene sequence: CDR1 LNHNV, CDR2 YYDKDF (reference sequence).

Ten or more counts support this clonotype. The rearrangement links TRBV7-3 to TRBJ2-1; weak D call: TRBD2 (6 bases). This CDR3 contains 16 residues. V was pared by 2 bases and J by 4 bases, with 15 bases between. The germline V gene has CDR1 SGHTA and CDR2 FQGTGA. CDR3 nucleotides: TGTGCCAGCAGCTTAGGAGGGGCTTCTTCATACAATGAGCAGTTCTTC. This encodes CASSLGGASSYNEQFF. Looking up the rest from reference TRBV7-3 and TRBJ2-1 gives the full variable domain: GAGVSQTPSNKVTEKGKYVELRCDPISGHTALYWYRQSLGQGPEFLIYFQGTGAADDSGLPNDRFFAVRPEGSVSTLKIQRTERGDSAVYLCASSLGGASSYNEQFFGPGTRLTVL.

Ten or more counts support this clonotype. V gene TRBV7-9 combines with J gene TRBJ2-1, with no clear D. There are 17 residues in the CDR3. Germline V gene data show CDR1 as SEHNR and CDR2 as FQNEAQ (reference sequence). V was trimmed by 5 bases and J by 0 bases, leaving 17 bases between them. CDR3 in amino acids: CASSHGTWYGSYNEQFF. The CDR3 coding sequence is TGTGCCAGCAGCCACGGAACCTGGTACGGCTCCTACAATGAGCAGTTCTTC. The full variable domain, its missing parts supplied by reference TRBV7-9 and TRBJ2-1, is DTGVSQNPRHKITKRGQNVTFRCDPISEHNRLYWYRQTLGQGPEFLTYFQNEAQLEKSRLLSDRFSAERPKGSFSTLEIQRTEQGDSAMYLCASSHGTWYGSYNEQFFGPGTRLTVL.

This clonotype came up many times. The chain combines TRBV20-1 with TRBJ2-1, with D perhaps being TRBD1 or TRBD2 (5 bases each). The V end lost 8 bases, the J end lost 4 bases, and 24 bases lay between the germline ends. The CDR3 is made up of 16 amino acids. CDR1 DFQATT and CDR2 SNEGSKA come from the germline V gene (reference sequence). CDR3 sequence reads: CSSKAGRGPAYNEQFF. CDR3 nucleotide sequence: TGCAGTTCCAAAGCCGGTCGGGGCCCAGCTTACAATGAGCAGTTCTTC.

The rearrangement uses TRBV19 and TRBJ1-2, with TRBD1 as a possible D gene (6 bases). In germline, CDR1 is LNHDA, CDR2 SQIVND (reference sequence). The CDR3 extends over 15 amino acids. Trimming removed 10 bases at V and 4 bases at J, with 22 bases between. Here the CDR3 DNA reads TGTGCCACCAGAGAGACAGGTACCTACGCCTATGGCTACACCTTC. It is translated as CATRETGTYAYGYTF.

Ten or more counts support this clonotype. CDR3 coding DNA: TGTGCCAGCAGCTTGGAAAGGGATGAGACCCAGTACTTC. The encoded protein is CASSLERDETQYF. This chain joins TRBV5-6 and TRBJ2-5, with unresolved D. Germline-derived CDR1 and CDR2 are SGHDT and YYEEEE. There are 13 residues in the CDR3. Trimming removed 0 bases at V and 5 bases at J, with 8 bases between.

The table lists this clonotype with a few counts. The J gene is TRBJ2-7, the V gene TRBV11-2, with TRBD2 matching over 13 bases. This CDR3 has 18 amino acids. Germline values: CDR1 SGHAT, CDR2 FQNNGV. The J segment lost 0 bases and the V segment lost 4 bases, leaving 9 bases of the junction unmatched. The CDR3 sequence is CASSSLGRTSGSSYEQYF. CDR3 nucleotides: TGTGCCAGCAGCTCCTTGGGGCGGACTAGCGGGAGCTCCTACGAGCAGTACTTC.

This clonotype showed up just a few times. The chain has TRBV10-1 and TRBJ2-5, with unresolved D. Germline CDR1 WNHNN, CDR2 SYGVQD (reference sequence). The CDR3 contains 16 residues. V was clipped by 1 base and J by 4 bases, with 16 bases between them. CDR3 nucleotides: TGCGCCAGCAGTGAGTTAGGAGTAGGGTACAGAGAGACCCAGTACTTC. Translating gives CASSELGVGYRETQYF.

This clonotype appeared a few times. V and J are TRBV14 and TRBJ1-2; D is ambiguous. Germline CDR1 is SGHDN and CDR2 is FVKESK. CDR3 length: 13 amino acids. The germline V and J ends were trimmed by 3 bases and 5 bases, with 10 bases remaining between them. CDR3 residues: CASSQELEYGYTF. CDR3 coding DNA: TGTGCCAGCAGCCAGGAATTAGAGTATGGCTACACCTTC.

This clonotype showed up many times. The chain couples TRBV20-1 to TRBJ2-3, with TRBD2 identical over 9 bases. V gave up 6 bases and J gave up 6 bases; unmatched junction bases: 13. This CDR3 contains 15 residues. From germline, CDR1 is DFQATT and CDR2 SNEGSKA (reference sequence). In DNA form, the CDR3 reads TGCAGTGCGATAGGGACTAGCCGGAGTGGGGATACGCAGTATTTT. It encodes CSAIGTSRSGDTQYF.

This clonotype was picked up many times. The chain has TRBV11-3 and TRBJ1-1, with D unclear. The ends were cut back, 2 bases at V and 1 base at J, with 8 bases in the middle. Germline-derived CDR1 and CDR2 are SGHNT and YENEEA. The length of the CDR3 is 14 residues. In nucleotides, the CDR3 is TGTGCCAGCAGCTTATGGCCCACGAACACTGAAGCTTTCTTT. This sequence encodes CASSLWPTNTEAFF.

The table lists this clonotype with many counts. The rearrangement links TRBV29-1 to TRBJ2-3; possible D gene TRBD1, 6 bases. Germline V lookup: CDR1 SQVTM, CDR2 ANQGSEA. The V and J ends lost 6 bases and 0 bases respectively, with 13 bases between them. The CDR3 consists of 14 residues. CDR3 sequence: CSVFPGASTDTQYF. As DNA, the CDR3 is TGCAGCGTGTTCCCAGGGGCCAGCACAGATACGCAGTATTTT.

This clonotype showed up many times. The CDR3 spells CASSLLGETQYF. CDR3 sequence (DNA): TGTGCCAGCAGCCTCCTGGGGGAGACCCAGTACTTC. The rearrangement uses TRBV3-1 and TRBJ2-5; unclear D gene. The V and J ends lost 4 bases and 5 bases respectively, with 8 bases between them. There are 12 residues in the CDR3. Germline V CDR1 and CDR2: LGHDT, YNNKEL (reference sequence).

There are many counts of this clonotype. This chain uses TRBV19 with TRBJ1-3; D remains unclear. Germline V CDR1 and CDR2: LNHDA, SQIVND (reference sequence). The length of the CDR3 is 15 residues. The V and J ends lost 7 bases and 4 bases respectively, with 17 bases between them. CDR3 nucleotide sequence: TGTGCCAGTAAATCCACGCTGGGATCGGGAAACACCATATATTTT. This sequence encodes CASKSTLGSGNTIYF.

The chain joins TRBV10-3 to TRBJ2-2, with D perhaps matching TRBD1 or TRBD2 (5 bases each). The V end lost 4 bases, the J end lost 3 bases, and 12 bases lay between the germline ends. The CDR3 is 15 residues long. Per the germline V gene, CDR1 is ENHRY and CDR2 is SYGVKD. CDR3 sequence reads: CAISGYRGDTGELFF. The CDR3, as DNA: TGTGCCATCAGTGGTTATAGGGGAGACACCGGGGAGCTGTTTTTT.

This clonotype was observed at least ten times. V and J are TRBV14 and TRBJ2-1, with TRBD1 identical over 8 bases. The germline CDR1 and CDR2 sequences are SGHDN and FVKESK. The CDR3 sequence is 15 residues long. Losses at the gene ends were 3 bases for V and 7 bases for J; bases not matched to a gene: 8. Here the CDR3 DNA reads TGTGCCAGCAGCCAGACGCAGGGGGCGGGAAATGAGCAGTTCTTC. It codes for CASSQTQGAGNEQFF.